The present T cell receptor beta chain was sequenced within a study of T cells in women clearing cervical HPV infection. Overall study context: No precancer developed; the control's incident HPV16 infection cleared within 12 months. With HLA typing for only a few women, HLA confounding remains possible. Study results and limitations: Associations may precede or follow infection; HPV-specific or memory T cells were not isolated.

HPV was found by MY09/MY11 PCR and dot-blot genotyping. Sequencing used immunoSEQ multiplex PCR; TCRdb keeps in-frame clones, though not all of them. Across about 31,000 clones, the top ten clones capture 3% to 3.5% of the sample. With regard to this clone: Its antigen is as yet unknown. Read sequence stops 3 residues before the CDR3 end, and the germline J gene provides the missing end.

Trimming left V 4 bases short and J 0 bases short, with 10 bases between. This CDR3 is built from 15 residues. CDR1 and CDR2 (germline): SGHRS, YFSETQ. The source of this sequence is a woman between 18 and 70 years old with a cervical HPV16 infection that either progressed to CIN3+ or cleared (not recorded which). V gene TRBV5-1 combines with J gene TRBJ1-4, with D hard to call. Sequences were obtained from blood buffy coat. The DNA read from the CDR3 is TGCGCCAGCAGCGATATTAGTGCAACTAATGAAAAA. Protein: CASSDISATNEK. The whole CDR3 protein is CASSDISATNEKLFF.